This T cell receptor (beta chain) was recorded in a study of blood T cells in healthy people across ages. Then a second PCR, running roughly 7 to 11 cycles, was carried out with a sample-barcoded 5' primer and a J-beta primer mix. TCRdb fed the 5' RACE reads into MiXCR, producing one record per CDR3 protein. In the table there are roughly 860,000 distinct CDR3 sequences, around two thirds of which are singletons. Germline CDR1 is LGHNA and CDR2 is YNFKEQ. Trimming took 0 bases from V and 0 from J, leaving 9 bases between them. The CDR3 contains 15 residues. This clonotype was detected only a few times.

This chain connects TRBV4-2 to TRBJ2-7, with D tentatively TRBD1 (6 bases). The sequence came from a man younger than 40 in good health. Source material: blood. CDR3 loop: CASSQEGTFSYEQYF. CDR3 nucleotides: TGTGCCAGCAGCCAAGAAGGGACATTCTCCTACGAGCAGTACTTC.